Listed below are T cell receptor beta chains from one sample, sequenced in a study of response to subunit inactivated influenza vaccine. TCRdb fed the RT-PCR reads into MiXCR, producing one record per CDR3 protein. The table has about 180,000 distinct CDR3 sequences, over 8.5% seen once; the top ten hold approximately 35%. Specimen: CD8+ T cells sorted from PBMCs, collected roughly 24 months after vaccination. The receptors originated from a man aged 50 to 75 who received an inactivated influenza vaccine. Both conserved end residues are part of each CDR3. The D gene is left open where the match is weak. The size entry is marked missing in some rows and otherwise reads once, few, many or a size class.

d_call,clone_size,j_call,v_call,cdr3_aa,cdr3_nt
-,many,TRBJ1-1,TRBV12-3/TRBV12-4,CASSLDIRGNEAFF,TGTGCCAGCAGTTTAGATATCCGTGGGAATGAAGCTTTCTTT
-,-,TRBJ1-1,TRBV6-5,CASSYSSPTVDTEAFF,TGTGCCAGCAGTTACTCCTCCCCGACAGTGGACACTGAAGCTTTCTTT
-,-,TRBJ2-7,TRBV5-1,CASSLVAARDEQYF,TGCGCCAGCAGCTTGGTAGCGGCAAGGGACGAGCAGTACTTC
-,-,TRBJ1-1,TRBV5-1,CASSLVAGPGTEAFF,TGCGCCAGCAGCTTGGTCGCGGGGCCGGGCACTGAAGCTTTCTTT
-,many,TRBJ2-7,TRBV13,CASSPDRSTYEQYF,TGTGCCAGCAGCCCAGACAGGTCGACCTACGAGCAGTACTTC
TRBD1,-,TRBJ1-5,TRBV27,CASSSGQGSQPQHF,TGTGCCAGCAGTTCAGGACAGGGAAGTCAGCCCCAGCATTTT
-,few,TRBJ2-3,TRBV27,CASSLSRGPDTQYF,TGTGCCAGCAGTTTATCCAGGGGCCCAGATACGCAGTATTTT
-,-,TRBJ1-1,TRBV5-1,CASSFGQYMNTEAFF,TGCGCCAGCAGCTTTGGACAGTACATGAACACTGAAGCTTTCTTT
-,many,TRBJ2-7,TRBV10-3,CAAMNPGRTSYEQYF,TGTGCCGCAATGAACCCGGGACGGACTTCCTACGAGCAGTACTTC
-,-,TRBJ2-5,TRBV6-2/TRBV6-3,CASKSGETQYF,TGTGCCAGCAAAAGTGGCGAGACCCAGTACTTC
-,-,TRBJ1-1,TRBV2,CASRGPSVADLNTEAFF,TGTGCCAGCAGAGGCCCTTCCGTGGCCGACTTGAACACTGAAGCTTTCTTT
TRBD2,-,TRBJ2-7,TRBV28,CASSLIAGSSYEQYF,TGTGCCAGCAGTTTAATAGCGGGAAGCTCCTACGAGCAGTACTTC
-,few,TRBJ1-2,TRBV12-3/TRBV12-4,CASSSPGSPGGYTF,TGTGCCAGCAGTTCTCCAGGCTCACCGGGTGGCTACACCTTC
TRBD2,few,TRBJ2-3,TRBV20-1,CSAVIKSGLVISNTQYF,TGCAGTGCAGTAATTAAGTCGGGACTAGTCATCTCAAACACGCAGTATTTT
-,many,TRBJ1-1,TRBV9,CASSVVSDSEAFF,TGTGCCAGCAGCGTAGTGAGCGACAGTGAAGCTTTCTTT
TRBD2,-,TRBJ2-5,TRBV28,CASSFKREVGETQYF,TGTGCCAGCAGTTTTAAGCGGGAGGTGGGAGAGACCCAGTACTTC
-,few,TRBJ2-1,TRBV27,CASSVTTYNEQFF,TGTGCCAGCAGTGTGACTACATACAATGAGCAGTTCTTC
-,few,TRBJ2-1,TRBV6-1,CALQPTRNEQFF,TGTGCCCTTCAGCCGACCCGCAATGAGCAGTTCTTC
-,few,TRBJ1-1,TRBV9,CASSAPGGGNTEAFF,TGTGCCAGCAGCGCACCTGGAGGGGGGAACACTGAAGCTTTCTTT
TRBD1,few,TRBJ2-1,TRBV12-3/TRBV12-4,CASSGRDRDVYNEQFF,TGTGCCAGCAGTGGAAGGGACAGGGACGTCTACAATGAGCAGTTCTTC
-,-,TRBJ1-1,TRBV12-3/TRBV12-4,CASSFSVWTEAFF,TGTGCCAGCAGTTTTAGCGTGTGGACTGAAGCTTTCTTT
-,-,TRBJ2-7,TRBV6-2/TRBV6-3,CASSYYTGNEQYF,TGTGCCAGCAGTTACTATACAGGGAACGAGCAGTACTTC
TRBD2,few,TRBJ2-3,TRBV3-1,CASSQQLAGGPGDTQYF,TGTGCCAGCAGCCAACAGTTGGCGGGGGGGCCTGGAGATACGCAGTATTTT
-,-,TRBJ2-3,TRBV7-2,CASSFGGADTQYF,TGTGCCAGCAGCTTTGGTGGGGCAGATACGCAGTATTTT
TRBD1,-,TRBJ2-7,TRBV20-1,CSARDEGTGVEQYF,TGCAGTGCTAGAGATGAAGGGACAGGCGTCGAGCAGTACTTC
TRBD2,-,TRBJ2-7,TRBV4-2,CASSQEAGGTYEQYF,TGTGCCAGCAGCCAAGAAGCGGGAGGGACCTACGAGCAGTACTTC
TRBD2,-,TRBJ2-7,TRBV7-9,CAGSVAGGIHEQYF,TGTGCCGGTAGTGTAGCGGGGGGGATCCACGAGCAGTACTTC
TRBD2,-,TRBJ2-6,TRBV24-1,CATNLAGVNSGANVLTF,TGTGCCACCAACCTAGCGGGAGTGAACTCTGGGGCCAACGTCCTGACTTTC
TRBD1,-,TRBJ2-7,TRBV15,CATSLRQGVFEQYF,TGTGCCACCAGCCTCCGACAGGGCGTCTTCGAGCAGTACTTC
-,-,TRBJ2-7,TRBV20-1,CSARDSKGRNYEQYF,TGCAGTGCTAGAGATTCTAAGGGCAGGAACTACGAGCAGTACTTC
-,few,TRBJ2-7,TRBV27,CASSLDPPRGTAYEQYF,TGTGCCAGCAGTTTGGATCCTCCAAGGGGGACTGCCTACGAGCAGTACTTC
TRBD2,few,TRBJ2-1,TRBV12-3/TRBV12-4,CASSMSGRAEDEQFF,TGTGCCAGCAGTATGAGCGGGAGGGCTGAGGATGAGCAGTTCTTC
TRBD2,-,TRBJ2-1,TRBV12-3/TRBV12-4,CASSSRLASIYNEQFF,TGTGCCAGCAGTTCAAGACTAGCTTCCATCTACAATGAGCAGTTCTTC
-,many,TRBJ1-2,TRBV9,CASSVDFTGMDYGYTF,TGTGCCAGCAGCGTAGACTTCACGGGGATGGACTATGGCTACACCTTC
TRBD1,few,TRBJ2-1,TRBV7-8,CASSPPSPGQGYGEQFF,TGTGCCAGCAGCCCACCCTCCCCGGGACAGGGTTACGGTGAGCAGTTCTTC
-,few,TRBJ2-3,TRBV7-2,CASSLLTRETDTQYF,TGTGCCAGCAGCTTATTAACCAGGGAGACAGATACGCAGTATTTT
TRBD1,few,TRBJ1-5,TRBV6-1,CASRPGTGTQPQHF,TGTGCCAGCAGGCCCGGGACAGGGACTCAGCCCCAGCATTTT
TRBD1,-,TRBJ2-2,TRBV6-5,CASSYGTGAGTGELFF,TGTGCCAGCAGTTACGGGACAGGGGCCGGCACCGGGGAGCTGTTTTTT
TRBD2,-,TRBJ2-3,TRBV7-6,CASSPQRESTDTQYF,TGTGCCAGCAGCCCTCAGCGGGAGAGCACAGATACGCAGTATTTT
TRBD1,-,TRBJ2-1,TRBV4-1,CASSQVGGETGTFF,TGCGCCAGCAGCCAAGTTGGAGGAGAGACAGGGACCTTCTTC
-,many,TRBJ1-2,TRBV25-1,CASIGAYGYTF,TGTGCCAGCATCGGGGCCTATGGCTACACCTTC
-,many,TRBJ2-3,TRBV29-1,CSARDSASTDTQYF,TGCAGCGCCCGGGACTCCGCTAGCACAGATACGCAGTATTTT
-,-,TRBJ2-2,TRBV2,CASRAPGELFF,TGTGCCAGCAGGGCGCCCGGGGAGCTGTTTTTT
TRBD1,many,TRBJ1-5,TRBV12-3/TRBV12-4,CASSRQGLGQPQHF,TGTGCCAGCAGTCGACAGGGTCTGGGTCAGCCCCAGCATTTT
TRBD1,few,TRBJ2-7,TRBV28,CASRRTGGLLYEQYF,TGTGCCAGCAGGAGGACAGGGGGTCTGTTGTACGAGCAGTACTTC
TRBD1,-,TRBJ2-2,TRBV6-5,CASSYSDRHTGELFF,TGTGCCAGCAGTTACTCGGACAGGCACACCGGGGAGCTGTTTTTT
-,-,TRBJ2-5,TRBV28,CASSTPRARETQYF,TGTGCCAGCAGTACTCCTAGGGCGCGGGAGACCCAGTACTTC
-,many,TRBJ2-1,TRBV28,CASSARGGYYNEQFF,TGTGCCAGCAGTGCCCGAGGGGGGTATTACAATGAGCAGTTCTTC
-,-,TRBJ2-7,TRBV11-2,CASSGGQLRMDEQYF,TGTGCCAGCAGCGGCGGACAGCTTCGAATGGACGAGCAGTACTTC
-,few,TRBJ2-7,TRBV10-3,CAISWGNEQYF,TGTGCCATCAGTTGGGGAAACGAGCAGTACTTC
-,many,TRBJ2-2,TRBV29-1,CSVYRVSAGELFF,TGCAGCGTCTACAGGGTTTCGGCCGGGGAGCTGTTTTTT
TRBD1,few,TRBJ2-1,TRBV7-6,CASSLSTGPYNEQFF,TGTGCCAGCAGCTTATCGACAGGGCCCTACAATGAGCAGTTCTTC
-,many,TRBJ2-3,TRBV11-2,CASSLLLVGGTDTQYF,TGTGCCAGCAGCTTATTACTAGTCGGTGGCACAGATACGCAGTATTTT
-,-,TRBJ1-5,TRBV28,CASNVFGRVLSNQPQHF,TGTGCCAGCAATGTGTTTGGGCGCGTTCTTAGCAATCAGCCCCAGCATTTT
-,many,TRBJ2-7,TRBV20-1,CSAETRDSYEQYF,TGCAGTGCGGAGACAAGGGACTCCTACGAGCAGTACTTC
-,few,TRBJ1-4,TRBV3-1,CASSQDLRPGELFF,TGTGCCAGCAGCCAAGATCTTCGCCCAGGGGAACTGTTTTTT